The clone carrying this T cell receptor (beta chain) was counted between two and nine times. The antigen is unknown. This sample was taken from a study of T-cell memory formation after mild COVID-19. Study-level findings and limits: Researchers found some responding clones in pre-infection memory, a sign that cross-reactive memory joined. Clones that contracted clustered mainly in CM and EM if CD4+ and in EMRA if CD8+.

TCRdb passed the 5' RACE reads through MiXCR, listing each CDR3 protein once. This sample has 40,000 to 55,000 distinct CDR3 sequences, with around 12% found just once. Sequencing input: PBMCs or a T cell subset sorted from them (not recorded which). The sequence derives from a man between 18 and 29 years old who had mild COVID-19 (a few samples of this study predate the infection). Cell type and time point are not known.

CDR3 sequence (DNA): TGTGCCAGCAGCCGCTTACAGGATACGCAGTATTTT. Residues: CASSRLQDTQYF. The gene calls are TRBV27 and TRBJ2-3; D remains unclear. The CDR3 has 12 amino acids. Trimming removed 6 bases from V and 6 bases from J, with 10 bases in between. CDR1 and CDR2 (germline): MNHEY, SMNVEV (reference sequence).